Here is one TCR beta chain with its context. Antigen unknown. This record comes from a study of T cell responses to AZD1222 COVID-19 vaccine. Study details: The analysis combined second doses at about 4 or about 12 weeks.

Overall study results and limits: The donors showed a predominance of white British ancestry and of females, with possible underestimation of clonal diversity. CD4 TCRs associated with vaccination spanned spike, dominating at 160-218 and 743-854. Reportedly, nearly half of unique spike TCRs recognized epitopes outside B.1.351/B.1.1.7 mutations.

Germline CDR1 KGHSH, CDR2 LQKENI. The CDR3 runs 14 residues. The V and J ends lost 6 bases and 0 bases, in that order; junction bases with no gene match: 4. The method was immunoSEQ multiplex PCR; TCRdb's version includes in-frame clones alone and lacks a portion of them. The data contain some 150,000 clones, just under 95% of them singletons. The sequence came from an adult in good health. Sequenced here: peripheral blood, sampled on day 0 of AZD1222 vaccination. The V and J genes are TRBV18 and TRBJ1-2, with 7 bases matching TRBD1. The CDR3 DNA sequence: TGTGCCAGCTCGTCCGGGACAGCTAACTATGGCTACACCTTC. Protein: CASSSGTANYGYTF.